The 12 T cell receptor beta chains given below trace back to one sample, sequenced in a study of identical twins. TCRdb independently ran MiXCR on the 5' RACE reads; one entry per CDR3 protein. The table lists around 530,000 distinct CDR3 sequences, 13% to 15% of them singletons. These data were likewise used in another study, on yellow fever vaccine responses in identical twins.

What was sequenced was CD4+ T cells sorted from blood. The receptors here all came from a woman aged 18-35 years in good health.

The chain recombines TRBV3-1 with TRBJ2-1, with D uncertain. Germline V gives CDR1 LGHDT, CDR2 YNNKEL (reference sequence). V shed 4 bases and J shed 6 bases, with 16 bases lying between them. The CDR3 runs 15 residues. CDR3 nucleotide sequence: TGTGCCAGCAGCCCCACCCCAGGCGCTGGCAATGAGCAGTTCTTC. It specifies CASSPTPGAGNEQFF.

V and J are TRBV5-1 and TRBJ2-4; D unresolved. The germline V gene has CDR1 SGHRS and CDR2 YFSETQ. This CDR3 contains 16 residues. Trimming stripped 1 base from V and 2 bases from J, with 13 bases between. The CDR3 region is CASSLSGVAPKNIQYF. CDR3 DNA sequence: TGCGCCAGCAGCTTGTCCGGAGTAGCCCCCAAAAACATTCAGTACTTC.

This clonotype has only a few counts. This chain links TRBV10-2 with TRBJ1-6; D might be TRBD1 (5 bases). Per germline, CDR1 WSHSY and CDR2 SAAADI. The CDR3 runs 13 residues. Trimming left V 5 bases short and J 7 bases short, with 9 bases between. The CDR3: CASSTGPNSPLHF. CDR3 in DNA: TGCGCCAGCAGTACAGGCCCAAATTCACCCCTCCACTTT.

This clonotype has more than one count but fewer than ten. This rearrangement joins TRBV7-2 to TRBJ2-2; D is unresolved. CDR1 and CDR2 (germline): SGHTA, FQGNSA. V lost 1 base and J 0 bases, leaving 6 bases between the germline ends. The CDR3 sequence is 15 residues long. DNA for the CDR3: TGTGCCAGCAGCTTAGAGCAGGCGAACACCGGGGAGCTGTTTTTT. Translated, it gives CASSLEQANTGELFF. Variable domain in full (rest from reference TRBV7-2 and TRBJ2-2): GAGVSQSPSNKVTEKGKDVELRCDPISGHTALYWYRQSLGQGLEFLIYFQGNSAPDKSGLPSDRFSAERTGGSVSTLTIQRTQQEDSAVYLCASSLEQANTGELFFGEGSRLTVL.

This clonotype appeared many times. The gene calls are TRBV3-1 and TRBJ2-5; the D is unclear. The V end was cut by 1 base, the J end by 7 bases, with 7 bases between. This CDR3 has 12 residues. CDR1 is LGHDT and CDR2 is YNNKEL in the germline V gene (reference sequence). The CDR3 region is CASSQATGTQYF. The CDR3 DNA follows: TGTGCCAGCAGCCAAGCTACGGGGACCCAGTACTTC.

This clonotype showed up many times. The CDR3 protein is CSARATLMLNTEAFF. In DNA form, the CDR3 reads TGCAGTGCTAGGGCTACCCTCATGTTGAACACTGAAGCTTTCTTT. V is TRBV20-1 and J is TRBJ1-1; unclear D gene. The CDR3 runs 15 residues. V was pared by 3 bases and J by 0 bases, with 14 bases between. The germline CDR1 and CDR2 sequences are DFQATT and SNEGSKA (reference sequence).

There are a few counts of this clonotype. This sequence joins TRBV2 and TRBJ2-1; D is possibly TRBD1 (5 bases). The CDR3 length is 14 residues. CDR1 SNHLY and CDR2 FYNNEI come from the germline V gene. V shed 6 bases and J shed 0 bases, with 9 bases lying between them. Here the CDR3 reads CASRQENSYNEQFF. CDR3 DNA sequence: TGTGCCAGCAGACAGGAAAACTCCTACAATGAGCAGTTCTTC. Full variable domain (missing parts from reference TRBV2 and TRBJ2-1): EPEVTQTPSHQVTQMGQEVILRCVPISNHLYFYWYRQILGQKVEFLVSFYNNEISEKSEIFDDQFSVERPDGSNFTLKIRSTKLEDSAMYFCASRQENSYNEQFFGPGTRLTVL.

This clonotype has only a few counts. V usage is TRBV12-3 or TRBV12-4 and J usage is TRBJ2-3; D is ambiguous. V was trimmed by 6 bases and J by 2 bases, leaving 15 bases between them. The CDR3 is 15 residues long. The CDR3 DNA follows: TGTGCCAGCAGCGAATTCAGAGCTTACACAGATACGCAGTATTTT. Protein: CASSEFRAYTDTQYF.

This rearrangement joins TRBV15 to TRBJ2-2, with D uncertain. The ends were cut back, 1 base at V and 6 bases at J, with 9 bases in the middle. CDR3 length: 14 residues. Germline V CDR1 and CDR2: LNHNV, YYDKDF (reference sequence). The CDR3 DNA follows: TGTGCCACCAGCAGAGGGGGTTTCCCCGGGGAGCTGTTTTTT. Protein: CATSRGGFPGELFF.

CDR3 residues: CASKVGTGSGEQYF. In DNA form, the CDR3 reads TGTGCCAGTAAGGTCGGGACAGGGTCTGGGGAGCAGTACTTC. The chain has TRBV19 and TRBJ2-7; 9 nucleotides agree with TRBD1. With 7 bases clipped from V and 7 bases from J, the junction kept 11 bases outside the gene matches. This CDR3 has 14 residues. CDR1 is LNHDA and CDR2 is SQIVND in the germline V gene (reference sequence).

The V gene is TRBV6-1, the J gene TRBJ2-5; no clear D gene. Trimming cost V 6 bases and J 6 bases, with 17 bases left between them. This CDR3 contains 14 residues. Germline V gene lookup returns CDR1 MNHNS and CDR2 SASEGT. The CDR3 coding sequence is TGTGCCAGCAGCCCCGCCGGGCTCAGCCAGACCCAGTACTTC. It yields the protein CASSPAGLSQTQYF.

The J gene is TRBJ2-7, the V gene TRBV5-1; TRBD2 agrees at 10 bases. The trim removed 4 bases at V and 3 bases at J, leaving 7 bases unmatched. The V gene's germline CDR1 is SGHRS and CDR2 YFSETQ. CDR3 length equals 15 residues. The CDR3 spells CASSLIAGGNYEQYF. For the CDR3, the DNA is TGCGCCAGCAGCCTTATAGCGGGGGGAAACTACGAGCAGTACTTC.